This T cell receptor (beta chain) was captured in a study of blood T cell repertoires in COVID-19. The CDR3 loop spans 15 amino acids. Trimming cost V 4 bases and J 1 base, with 12 bases left between them. Germline values: CDR1 SEHNR, CDR2 FQNEAQ (reference sequence). Grouping used clinical history reported by participants in a survey and questionnaire. Individuals in the exposed group had encountered a COVID-19 case within 2 weeks preceding study entry. This table comes from immunoSEQ multiplex PCR, and its TCRdb copy is limited to in-frame clones, with some not included. The sample carries 140,000 or so clones, 84% recorded once.

The sequenced material came from PBMCs or T cells enriched from blood (not recorded which). The TCR sequence derives from a woman under 30 who had been exposed to COVID-19. V and J are TRBV7-9 and TRBJ2-3; D not certain. The CDR3 protein is CASSSTATGTDTQYF. The CDR3 nucleotides read TGTGCCAGCAGCTCCACAGCTACGGGCACAGATACGCAGTATTTT.